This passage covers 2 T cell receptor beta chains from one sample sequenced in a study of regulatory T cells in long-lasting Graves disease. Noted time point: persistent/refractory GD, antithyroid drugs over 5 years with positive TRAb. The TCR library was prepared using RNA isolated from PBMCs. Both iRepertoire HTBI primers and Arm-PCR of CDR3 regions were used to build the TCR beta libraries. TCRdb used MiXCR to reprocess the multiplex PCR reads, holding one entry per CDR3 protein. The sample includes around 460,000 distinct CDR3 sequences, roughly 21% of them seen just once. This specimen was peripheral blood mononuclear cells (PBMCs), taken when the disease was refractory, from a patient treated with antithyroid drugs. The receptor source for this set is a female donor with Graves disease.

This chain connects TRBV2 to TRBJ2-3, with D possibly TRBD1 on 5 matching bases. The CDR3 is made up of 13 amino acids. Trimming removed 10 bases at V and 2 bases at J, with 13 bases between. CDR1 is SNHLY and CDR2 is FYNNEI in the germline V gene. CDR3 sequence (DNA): TGTGCCACCTCCGTTGGGGCCACAGATACGCAGTATTTT. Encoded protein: CATSVGATDTQYF.

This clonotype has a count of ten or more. CDR3 DNA: TGTGCCAGCAGTGAAAGAGACAGGGGATCCGGCTACACCTTC. Protein: CASSERDRGSGYTF. This chain links TRBV2 with TRBJ1-2, with 8 bases lining up with TRBD1. Trimming cost V 2 bases and J 8 bases; bases outside gene matches: 7. This CDR3 is built from 14 residues. CDR1 and CDR2 (germline): SNHLY, FYNNEI.